This T cell receptor (beta chain) was recorded in a study of blood T cell repertoires in COVID-19. Overall study context: The study drew acute and convalescent COVID-19 samples from the United States, Italy and Spain.

Original data processing: Estimation of nucleated cell counts relied on the amplification of reference gene primers. Clones were read by immunoSEQ multiplex PCR, and TCRdb kept only the in-frame ones, dropping some. V, J and clone size derive from that table, while D and trimming were established from the DNA sequence. Of around 97,000 clones in the sample, around 80% were seen once. V shed 1 base and J 9 bases; nucleotides not matched to a gene: 13. Germline V gene data show CDR1 as SGHRS and CDR2 as YFSETQ. The CDR3 covers 16 residues. The V call is TRBV5-1, the J call TRBJ2-1; 7 bases map to TRBD2. This receptor was identified in a man in his 70s with acute or convalescent COVID-19. The sample consisted of peripheral blood. CDR3 amino acids: CASSLRASGEAAEQFF. The CDR3 DNA reads TGCGCCAGCAGCTTGAGGGCTAGCGGAGAGGCGGCTGAGCAGTTCTTC.